This T cell receptor beta chain comes out of a study of T cells expressing NK-cell markers. On the study more broadly: Beta-chain profiling covered CD3+CD56+NKG2C+, CD3+CD56+NKG2C- and CD3+CD56-NKG2C+ sorted subsets.

As concerns this clonotype: Its target is unknown.

Findings of the study overall: 1.0-7.0% of CD8+ T cells in 6 or 7 donors belonged to dominant NKG2C+ clonotypes.

The CDR3 is made up of 15 amino acids. In germline, CDR1 is DFQATT, CDR2 SNEGSKA (reference sequence). No DNA is given; TCRdb re-called the 5' RACE reads and lists each CDR3 protein once. This sample's table reports about 150,000 distinct CDR3 sequences. The chain recombines TRBV20-1 with TRBJ2-1. The TCR sequence derives from a woman aged 45-65 years in good health. Material: blood T cells: a sorted CD56 or NKG2C T cell subset, CD4+ or CD8+ T cells, or bulk PBMC T cells (not recorded which). CDR3 sequence reads: CSARDLLARFHEQFF.